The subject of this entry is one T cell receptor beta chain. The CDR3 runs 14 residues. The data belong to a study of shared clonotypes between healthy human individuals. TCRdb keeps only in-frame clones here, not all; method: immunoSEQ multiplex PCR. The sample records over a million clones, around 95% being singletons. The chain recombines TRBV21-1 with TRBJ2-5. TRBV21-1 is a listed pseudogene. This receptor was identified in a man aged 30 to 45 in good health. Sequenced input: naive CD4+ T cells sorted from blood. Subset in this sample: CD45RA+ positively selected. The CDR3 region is CASSGGGGQETQYF. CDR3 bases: TGTGCCAGCAGCGGTGGAGGGGGCCAAGAGACCCAGTACTTC.